Shown below are 19 T cell receptor beta chains from a single sample sequenced in a study of technical replicates of blood from a handful of donors. This table comes from immunoSEQ multiplex PCR, and its TCRdb copy is limited to in-frame clones, with some not included. The table shows tens of thousands of clones, with under 97% occurring only once. The sample comprised T cells isolated from PBMCs. The receptors were gathered from a human donor in good health.

The chain couples TRBV5-4 to TRBJ1-1; D is unclear. Germline-derived CDR1 and CDR2 are SGHNT and YYREEE (reference sequence). Trimming stripped 0 bases from V and 4 bases from J, with 13 bases between. The CDR3 has 15 amino acids. CDR3 DNA sequence: TGTGCCAGCAGCTTGGGGGCCTCGTCTTCCACTGAAGCTTTCTTT. This encodes CASSLGASSSTEAFF. Using reference TRBV5-4 and TRBJ1-1 for the parts outside the CDR3, the full variable domain is ETGVTQSPTHLIKTRGQQVTLRCSSQSGHNTVSWYQQALGQGPQFIFQYYREEENGRGNFPPRFSGLQFPNYSSELNVNALELDDSALYLCASSLGASSSTEAFFGQGTRLTVV.

J is TRBJ2-5 and V is TRBV7-8; 7 bases are a match to TRBD2. The length of the CDR3 is 13 residues. CDR1 is SGHVS, CDR2 FQNEAQ, per germline. J was trimmed by 6 bases and V by 11 bases; bases with no gene match: 12. CDR3 loop: CAGSPGLLKTQYF. The DNA of the CDR3 is TGTGCCGGATCCCCGGGACTACTGAAGACCCAGTACTTC.

The chain links TRBV9 to TRBJ1-2, with 10 bases lining up with TRBD1. V lost 3 bases, J lost 0 bases, and 5 bases stayed unmatched. Germline V gene lookup returns CDR1 SGDLS and CDR2 YYNGEE. CDR3 length: 16 amino acids. CDR3 bases: TGTGCCAGCAGCGCTTCGGGACAGGGGTCTAACTATGGCTACACCTTC. Translated, it gives CASSASGQGSNYGYTF. The whole variable domain, filled in from reference TRBV9 and TRBJ1-2, reads DSGVTQTPKHLITATGQRVTLRCSPRSGDLSVYWYQQSLDQGLQFLIQYYNGEERAKGNILERFSAQQFPDLHSELNLSSLELGDSALYFCASSASGQGSNYGYTFGSGTRLTVV.

The J gene is TRBJ2-7, the V gene TRBV5-4; perhaps TRBD1 as D (6 bases). The CDR3 extends over 11 amino acids. The germline V gene has CDR1 SGHNT and CDR2 YYREEE (reference sequence). The V end lost 10 bases, the J end lost 0 bases, and 8 bases lay between the germline ends. The CDR3 sequence is CAVRGSYEQYF. CDR3 nucleotide sequence: TGTGCCGTCAGGGGCTCCTACGAGCAGTACTTC.

The chain employs TRBV6-6 and TRBJ2-2, with TRBD1 matching 7 bases. The V segment lost 7 bases and the J segment 3 bases; nucleotides outside the gene matches: 5. CDR1 is MNHNY and CDR2 is SVGAGI in the germline V gene (reference sequence). This CDR3 comprises 14 residues. The CDR3 here is CASTVQGDTGELFF. The CDR3 DNA follows: TGTGCCAGCACTGTTCAGGGGGACACCGGGGAGCTGTTTTTT.

This sequence joins TRBV6-5 and TRBJ2-7; tentative D call: TRBD2 (6 bases). This CDR3 has 14 residues. The germline gives CDR1 MNHEY, CDR2 SVGAGI. Deletions cut 0 bases from V and 2 bases from J, with 8 bases between. The CDR3 sequence: CASSYSGGTYEQYF. CDR3 DNA sequence: TGTGCCAGCAGTTACTCGGGAGGAACCTACGAGCAGTACTTC.

This clone was recorded a few times. The chain couples TRBV6-4 to TRBJ1-2; 8 bases are a match to TRBD1. Trimming at V came to 2 bases and at J to 7 bases, leaving 6 bases not matched to a gene. CDR1 is MRHNA, CDR2 SNTAGT, per germline. This CDR3 contains 14 residues. Here the CDR3 reads CASSDGQGASGYTF. CDR3 nucleotide sequence: TGTGCCAGCAGTGACGGCCAGGGGGCGAGTGGCTACACCTTC.

This clone was observed once. The chain employs TRBV6-5 and TRBJ1-2; D perhaps matches TRBD1 (6 bases). The CDR3 contains 14 residues. Per germline, CDR1 MNHEY and CDR2 SVGAGI. Trimming removed 6 bases at V and 2 bases at J, with 13 bases between. The CDR3 loop reads CASSRTQGNYGYTF. CDR3 in DNA: TGTGCCAGCAGCAGGACTCAGGGGAACTATGGCTACACCTTC.

The V gene is TRBV29-1, the J gene TRBJ1-2; D perhaps matches TRBD1 (5 bases). The CDR3 consists of 13 residues. Germline lookup yields CDR1 SQVTM and CDR2 ANQGSEA. Trimming cost V 3 bases and J 7 bases, with 15 bases left between them. Here the CDR3 reads CSVDSGRVGGYTF. The CDR3 DNA is TGCAGCGTTGATTCGGGCAGGGTAGGTGGCTACACCTTC.

The chain links TRBV15 to TRBJ1-1; weak D call: TRBD1 (6 bases). This CDR3 is 16 amino acids long. V was shortened by 0 bases and J by 1 base, with 12 bases between the two germline ends. The V gene's germline CDR1 is LNHNV and CDR2 YYDKDF (reference sequence). The CDR3 DNA reads as TGTGCCACCAGCAGAGATAAGGGGGAGGGGAACACTGAAGCTTTCTTT. This translates into CATSRDKGEGNTEAFF.

The V and J genes are TRBV7-6 and TRBJ2-7; TRBD1 matches 8 bases. The CDR3 spans 15 residues. Per the germline V gene, CDR1 is SGHVS and CDR2 is FNYEAQ. After removal of 3 bases from V and 6 bases from J, the junction contained 10 bases not matched to a gene. CDR3 in amino acids: CASSFGGTGPSEQYF. CDR3 bases: TGTGCCAGCAGCTTTGGTGGGACAGGCCCGTCCGAGCAGTACTTC.

This chain uses TRBV11-3 with TRBJ1-2; a possible D gene is TRBD1 (6 bases). Germline V gene data show CDR1 as SGHNT and CDR2 as YENEEA. Between the trimmed V and J ends, which lost 0 bases and 4 bases, there was a span of 12 bases. The CDR3 length is 15 residues. The CDR3 region is CASSLDLQGVYGYTF. The CDR3, as DNA: TGTGCCAGCAGCTTAGATTTACAGGGAGTCTATGGCTACACCTTC.

With respect to this clone: The sample holds other DNA sequences that translate to the same CDR3. CDR3 residues: CASSYSTGDTEAFF. The DNA of the CDR3 is TGTGCCAGCAGTTACTCGACAGGGGACACTGAAGCTTTCTTT. The chain has TRBV6-5 and TRBJ1-1, with 8 nucleotides matching TRBD1. The CDR3 contains 14 residues. Germline V gives CDR1 MNHEY, CDR2 SVGAGI. Trimming at V came to 0 bases and at J to 3 bases, leaving 0 bases not matched to a gene.

V usage is TRBV5-4 and J usage is TRBJ1-1; a weak D match, TRBD1 (5 bases). Germline loops: CDR1 SGHNT, CDR2 YYREEE (reference sequence). There are 15 residues in the CDR3. Trimming pared 4 bases from V and 3 bases from J, leaving 16 bases between. The DNA of the CDR3 is TGTGCCAGCAGCGGGAGGGGATGGATGGACACTGAAGCTTTCTTT. As protein: CASSGRGWMDTEAFF.

This chain links TRBV6-1 with TRBJ1-2; 9 bases align to TRBD1. V trimming: 4 bases; J trimming: 4 bases; junction bases outside the gene matches: 4. CDR1 is MNHNS, CDR2 SASEGT, per germline. This CDR3 spans 14 amino acids. The CDR3 protein is CASSVDRGPYGYTF. The CDR3, as DNA: TGTGCCAGCAGTGTGGACAGGGGCCCCTATGGCTACACCTTC.

The V gene is TRBV11-2, the J gene TRBJ2-1, with D possibly matching TRBD2 (6 bases). Trimming shortened V by 4 bases and J by 1 base, and 8 bases separated the two germline ends. Germline V gives CDR1 SGHAT, CDR2 FQNNGV. CDR3 length: 14 residues. CDR3 sequence: CASSYGSSYNEQFF. In DNA, the CDR3 is TGTGCCAGCAGCTACGGGAGTTCCTACAATGAGCAGTTCTTC.

In DNA, the CDR3 is TGTGCCTGGAGGAGTGGCGGGGAGCTGTTTTTT. Translation gives CAWRSGGELFF. This chain connects TRBV30 to TRBJ2-2; the D is unclear. CDR3 length equals 11 residues. The germline V gene encodes CDR1 GTSNPN and CDR2 SVGIG (reference sequence). Trimming pared 3 bases from V and 7 bases from J, leaving 6 bases between.

This rearrangement joins TRBV11-2 to TRBJ2-1; 13 bases are a match to TRBD2. The length of the CDR3 is 16 residues. Germline lookup yields CDR1 SGHAT and CDR2 FQNNGV. The V and J ends lost 5 bases and 8 bases, in that order; junction bases with no gene match: 9. The CDR3 DNA reads as TGTGCCAGCAGCCCCCAAGGACTAGCGGGAGTATATGAGCAGTTCTTC. Protein: CASSPQGLAGVYEQFF. Full variable domain (missing parts from reference TRBV11-2 and TRBJ2-1): EAGVAQSPRYKIIEKRQSVAFWCNPISGHATLYWYQQILGQGPKLLIQFQNNGVVDDSQLPKDRFSAERLKGVDSTLKIQPAKLEDSAVYLCASSPQGLAGVYEQFFGPGTRLTVL.

This chain links TRBV30 with TRBJ2-2; 8 bases line up with TRBD2. V was pared by 3 bases and J by 7 bases, with 13 bases of the junction left unmatched. The CDR3 contains 16 residues. Germline V CDR1 and CDR2: GTSNPN, SVGIG (reference sequence). The CDR3 reads CAWSSLGAGVVGELFF. The CDR3 nucleotides read TGTGCCTGGAGCTCCCTGGGAGCGGGAGTTGTCGGGGAGCTGTTTTTT.